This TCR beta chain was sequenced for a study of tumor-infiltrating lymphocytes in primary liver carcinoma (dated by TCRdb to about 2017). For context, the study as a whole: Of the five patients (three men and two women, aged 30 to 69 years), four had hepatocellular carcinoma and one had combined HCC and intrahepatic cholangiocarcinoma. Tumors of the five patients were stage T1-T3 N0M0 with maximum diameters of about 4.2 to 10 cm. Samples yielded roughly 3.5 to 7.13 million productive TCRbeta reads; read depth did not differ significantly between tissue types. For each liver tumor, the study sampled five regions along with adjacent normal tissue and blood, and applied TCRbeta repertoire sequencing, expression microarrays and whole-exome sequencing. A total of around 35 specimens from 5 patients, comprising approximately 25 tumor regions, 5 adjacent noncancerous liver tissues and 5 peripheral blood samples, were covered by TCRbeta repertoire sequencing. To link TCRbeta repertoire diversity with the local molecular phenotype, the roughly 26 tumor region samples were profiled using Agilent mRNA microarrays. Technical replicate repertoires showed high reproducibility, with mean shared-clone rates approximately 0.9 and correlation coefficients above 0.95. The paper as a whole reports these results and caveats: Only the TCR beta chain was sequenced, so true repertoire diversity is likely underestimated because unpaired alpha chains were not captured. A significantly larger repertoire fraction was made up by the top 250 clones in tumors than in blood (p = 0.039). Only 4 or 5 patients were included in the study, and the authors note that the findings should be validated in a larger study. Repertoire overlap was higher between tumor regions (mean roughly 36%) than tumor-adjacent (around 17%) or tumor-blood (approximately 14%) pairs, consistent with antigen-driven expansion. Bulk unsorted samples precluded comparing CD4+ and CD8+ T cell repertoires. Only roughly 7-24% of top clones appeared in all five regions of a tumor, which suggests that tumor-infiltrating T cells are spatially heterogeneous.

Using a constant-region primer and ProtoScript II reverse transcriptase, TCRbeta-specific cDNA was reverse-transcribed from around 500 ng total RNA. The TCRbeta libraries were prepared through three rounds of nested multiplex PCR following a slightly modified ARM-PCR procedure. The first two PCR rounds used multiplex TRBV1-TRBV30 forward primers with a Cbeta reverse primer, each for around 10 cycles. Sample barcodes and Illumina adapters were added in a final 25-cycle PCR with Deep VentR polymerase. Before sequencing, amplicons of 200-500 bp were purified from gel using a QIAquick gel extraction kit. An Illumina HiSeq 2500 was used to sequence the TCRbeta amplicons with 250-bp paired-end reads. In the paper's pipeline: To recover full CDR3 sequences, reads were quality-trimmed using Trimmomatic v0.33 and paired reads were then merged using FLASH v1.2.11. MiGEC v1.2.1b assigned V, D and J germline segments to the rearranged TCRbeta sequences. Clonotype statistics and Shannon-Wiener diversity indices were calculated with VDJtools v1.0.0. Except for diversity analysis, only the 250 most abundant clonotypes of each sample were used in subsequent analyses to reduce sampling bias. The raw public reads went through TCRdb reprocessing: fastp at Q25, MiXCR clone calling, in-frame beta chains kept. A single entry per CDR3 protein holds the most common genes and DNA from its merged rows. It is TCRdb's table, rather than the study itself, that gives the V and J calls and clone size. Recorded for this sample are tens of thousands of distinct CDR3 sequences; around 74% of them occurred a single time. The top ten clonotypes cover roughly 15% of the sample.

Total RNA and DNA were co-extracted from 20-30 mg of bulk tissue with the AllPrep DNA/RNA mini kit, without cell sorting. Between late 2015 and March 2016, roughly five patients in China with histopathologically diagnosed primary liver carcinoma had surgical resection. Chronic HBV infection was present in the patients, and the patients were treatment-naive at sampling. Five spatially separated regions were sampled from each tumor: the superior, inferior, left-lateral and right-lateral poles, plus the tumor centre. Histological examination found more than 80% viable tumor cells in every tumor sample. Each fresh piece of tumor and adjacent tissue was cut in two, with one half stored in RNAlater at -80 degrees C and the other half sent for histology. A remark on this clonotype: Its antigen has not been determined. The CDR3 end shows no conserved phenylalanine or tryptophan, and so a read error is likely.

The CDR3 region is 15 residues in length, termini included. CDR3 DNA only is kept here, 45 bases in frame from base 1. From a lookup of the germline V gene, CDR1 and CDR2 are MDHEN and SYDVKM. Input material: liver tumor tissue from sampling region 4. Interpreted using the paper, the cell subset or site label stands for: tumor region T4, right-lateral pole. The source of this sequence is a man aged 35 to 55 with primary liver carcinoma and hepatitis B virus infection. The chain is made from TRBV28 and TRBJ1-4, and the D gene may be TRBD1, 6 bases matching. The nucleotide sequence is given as TGTGCCAGCAGTTTCGGGGGCTCTACCAATGAAACACTGTTTTTA. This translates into CASSFGGSTNETLFL.